Listed here are 17 T cell receptor beta chains from one sample, sequenced in a study of cytomegalovirus exposure and HLA in healthy donors. The PCR was carried out with 60 Vbeta primers and 13 Jbeta primers. The assay was immunoSEQ multiplex PCR, and TCRdb's table has in-frame clones only and misses some. The profile shows roughly 180,000 clones, about 75% of them singletons. What was sequenced was PBMCs. The receptors were sampled from a man aged 45-65 years in good health and CMV-seropositive.

V gene TRBV28 combines with J gene TRBJ2-5; a weak D match, TRBD2 (5 bases). CDR1 and CDR2 from the germline V gene are MDHEN and SYDVKM. Trimming stripped 3 bases from V and 4 bases from J, with 15 bases between. There are 15 residues in the CDR3. CDR3 amino acids: CASSFRALGGETQYF. CDR3 DNA sequence: TGTGCCAGCAGTTTTCGGGCTTTAGGAGGAGAGACCCAGTACTTC.

This clone was detected only once. The J gene is TRBJ2-3, the V gene TRBV29-1, with D maybe TRBD2 (6 bases). Germline V lookup: CDR1 SQVTM, CDR2 ANQGSEA. The length of the CDR3 is 14 residues. Trimming pared 4 bases from V and 2 bases from J, leaving 13 bases between. The CDR3 reads CSVAERGNTDTQYF. In nucleotides, the CDR3 is TGCAGCGTTGCTGAACGGGGGAACACAGATACGCAGTATTTT.

This chain connects TRBV2 to TRBJ1-2; TRBD1 is a possible D gene (6 bases). Germline CDR1 and CDR2: SNHLY and FYNNEI. This CDR3 spans 13 amino acids. The V gene lost 1 base and the J gene lost 7 bases, with 10 bases spanning the gap. The chain's CDR3 is CASSEDRTAGYTF. CDR3 nucleotides: TGTGCCAGCAGTGAAGACCGGACAGCTGGCTACACCTTC.

This clone was counted only a few times. The chain carries TRBV5-4 and TRBJ1-6, with 7 bases fitting TRBD1. V lost 4 bases to trimming and J lost 5 bases; unmatched junction nucleotides: 3. The germline V gene has CDR1 SGHNT and CDR2 YYREEE (reference sequence). The CDR3 length is 14 residues. The CDR3 DNA reads TGTGCCAGCAGCCCACAGGGGCATAATTCACCCCTCCACTTT. Amino acid sequence: CASSPQGHNSPLHF.

There are a few counts of this clone. V and J are TRBV5-6 and TRBJ2-1; the match to TRBD1 covers 7 bases. The CDR3 totals 14 residues. Per the germline V gene, CDR1 is SGHDT and CDR2 is YYEEEE. The V segment lost 3 bases and the J segment 7 bases; nucleotides outside the gene matches: 7. The CDR3 DNA is TGTGCCAGCAGCTCGCTTGACAGGGTAAATGAGCAGTTCTTC. It encodes CASSSLDRVNEQFF. Combining the CDR3 with reference TRBV5-6 and TRBJ2-1 gives the whole variable domain DAGVTQSPTHLIKTRGQQVTLRCSPKSGHDTVSWYQQALGQGPQFIFQYYEEEERQRGNFPDRFSGHQFPNYSSELNVNALLLGDSALYLCASSSLDRVNEQFFGPGTRLTVL.

This chain links TRBV7-9 with TRBJ2-3; D unclear. Trimming cost V 3 bases and J 0 bases, with 16 bases left between them. CDR1 is SEHNR, CDR2 FQNEAQ, per germline (reference sequence). This CDR3 region has 17 residues. CDR3 nucleotides: TGTGCCAGCAGCTTGGCGGCGAGAAGAGATAGCACAGATACGCAGTATTTT. This sequence encodes CASSLAARRDSTDTQYF.

This sequence joins TRBV29-1 and TRBJ2-3; 9 bases are a match to TRBD1. CDR1 is SQVTM, CDR2 ANQGSEA, per germline. The CDR3 has 13 amino acids. V was clipped by 5 bases and J by 6 bases; unmatched bases: 6. CDR3 loop: CSVSRDRADTQYF. In DNA, the CDR3 is TGCAGCGTTTCCCGGGACAGGGCCGATACGCAGTATTTT.

The chain links TRBV2 to TRBJ1-4; 7 bases are shared with TRBD1. Germline CDR1 reads SNHLY; CDR2 reads FYNNEI. The CDR3 runs to 13 residues. J was trimmed by 8 bases and V by 4 bases; bases with no gene match: 4. The CDR3 nucleotides read TGTGCCAGCAGTGTACAGGGGAGGGAAAAACTGTTTTTT. It is translated as CASSVQGREKLFF.

The chain has TRBV5-1 and TRBJ1-1; unclear D gene. V lost 2 bases to trimming and J lost 4 bases, with 6 bases between them. CDR1 and CDR2 (germline): SGHRS, YFSETQ. This CDR3 spans 12 amino acids. CDR3 nucleotides: TGCGCCAGCAGCTTCAGTGGCACTGAAGCTTTCTTT. It yields the protein CASSFSGTEAFF.

This CDR3 is CATSRDGRGREAFF. The CDR3 bases are TGTGCCACCAGCAGAGATGGGAGGGGTCGTGAAGCTTTCTTT. The chain links TRBV15 to TRBJ1-1, with D maybe TRBD1 (5 bases). V was trimmed by 0 bases and J by 7 bases, leaving 12 bases between them. In germline, CDR1 is LNHNV, CDR2 YYDKDF (reference sequence). CDR3 length: 14 amino acids.

This sequence joins TRBV28 and TRBJ2-3; 8 nucleotides align to TRBD2. The J segment lost 4 bases and the V segment lost 6 bases, leaving 9 bases of the junction unmatched. Germline V gives CDR1 MDHEN, CDR2 SYDVKM. The CDR3 contains 15 residues. The CDR3 loop reads CASSTPRGGPDTQYF. CDR3 nucleotides: TGTGCCAGCAGCACCCCCCGGGGGGGCCCAGATACGCAGTATTTT.

The gene calls are TRBV4-2 and TRBJ2-5, with TRBD2 as a possible D gene (5 bases). Between the trimmed V and J ends, which lost 5 bases and 2 bases, there was a span of 27 bases. The CDR3 extends over 19 amino acids. Germline V gene data show CDR1 as LGHNA and CDR2 as YNFKEQ. For the CDR3, the DNA is TGTGCCAGCAGCTTAAACTACGGGGTTTACGATTACCGTCAAGAGACCCAGTACTTC. Protein product: CASSLNYGVYDYRQETQYF.

As to this clone: Germline and junction disagree at one end, which may indicate a read error. The chain carries TRBV11-2 and TRBJ2-1; perhaps TRBD2 as D (5 bases). CDR3 length equals 11 residues. Germline CDR1 reads SGHAT; CDR2 reads FQNNGV. CDR3 nucleotide sequence: TGTGCCAGCAGCGAACTAGGGCCGGCGGTCTTC. This sequence encodes CASSELGPAVF.

The chain has TRBV7-9 and TRBJ1-3, with TRBD1 as a possible D gene (6 bases). Germline V lookup: CDR1 SEHNR, CDR2 FQNEAQ (reference sequence). The CDR3 extends over 14 amino acids. V shed 6 bases and J shed 4 bases, with 13 bases lying between them. Here the CDR3 reads CASSNTGSGNTIYF. The CDR3 DNA sequence: TGTGCCAGCAGTAACACAGGGTCGGGAAACACCATATATTTT.

The genes are TRBV4-1 and TRBJ1-5; no reliable D call. The CDR3 is 15 amino acids. V lost 4 bases and J 0 bases, leaving 10 bases between the germline ends. Germline V lookup: CDR1 MGHRA, CDR2 YSYEKL. The CDR3 is CASSPTAYSNQPQHF. The CDR3 coding sequence is TGCGCCAGCAGCCCAACAGCCTATAGCAATCAGCCCCAGCATTTT.

The rearrangement joins TRBV7-8 to TRBJ2-5, with D unresolved. The CDR3 contains 12 residues. The germline V gene encodes CDR1 SGHVS and CDR2 FQNEAQ. Deletions cut 6 bases from V and 4 bases from J, with 9 bases between. This chain's CDR3 is CASRNLGETQYF. CDR3 DNA sequence: TGTGCCAGCAGGAACCTCGGAGAGACCCAGTACTTC.

The CDR3 DNA reads as TGTGCCAGCAGCTTAAGTCCCGGACAGGGCCAAGAGACCCAGTACTTC. It specifies CASSLSPGQGQETQYF. The chain couples TRBV11-3 to TRBJ2-5; 8 bases line up with TRBD1. The germline CDR1 and CDR2 sequences are SGHNT and YENEEA. The CDR3 has 16 residues. The trim removed 2 bases at V and 1 base at J, leaving 6 bases unmatched.